These 3 T cell receptor beta chains came from one sample sequenced in a study of type 1 and type 2 diabetes patients. The PCR template was genomic DNA. Multiplex PCR with 30 forward and 13 reverse primers amplified the TCR beta CDR3. TCRdb recomputed calls from the multiplex PCR reads with MiXCR, one row per CDR3 protein. The data hold 270,000 or so distinct CDR3 sequences, with 47% observed a single time. The sample comprised peripheral blood mononuclear cells (PBMCs). These receptors were taken from a man younger than 35 with type 2 diabetes.

The chain is built from TRBV2 and TRBJ2-2, with D perhaps given as TRBD1 or TRBD2 (6 bases each). Between the trimmed V and J ends, which lost 4 bases and 7 bases, there was a span of 13 bases. CDR3 size: 14 residues. Germline loops: CDR1 SNHLY, CDR2 FYNNEI. The DNA for the CDR3 is TGTGCCAGCAGTGTAGGGGGGCCGGGCGGGGAGCTGTTTTTT. It codes for CASSVGGPGGELFF. The variable domain in full, with the rest retrieved from reference TRBV2 and TRBJ2-2, is EPEVTQTPSHQVTQMGQEVILRCVPISNHLYFYWYRQILGQKVEFLVSFYNNEISEKSEIFDDQFSVERPDGSNFTLKIRSTKLEDSAMYFCASSVGGPGGELFFGEGSRLTVL.

This chain uses TRBV30 with TRBJ2-7, with 8 bases matching TRBD2. The CDR3 spans 14 residues. Germline CDR1 is GTSNPN and CDR2 is SVGIG (reference sequence). V lost 3 bases and J lost 2; bases outside the gene matches: 6. The CDR3 DNA reads TGTGCCTGGAGCATGCTGGGACTAGCCTACGAGCAGTACTTC. Protein product: CAWSMLGLAYEQYF.

The V and J genes are TRBV2 and TRBJ1-5, with D uncertain. The CDR3 extends over 15 amino acids. Trimming shortened V by 4 bases and J by 0 bases, and 10 bases separated the two germline ends. CDR1 and CDR2 (germline): SNHLY, FYNNEI. CDR3 sequence reads: CASSADADSNQPQHF. The CDR3 DNA reads TGTGCCAGCAGTGCGGACGCAGATAGCAATCAGCCCCAGCATTTT.